The 2 T cell receptor beta chains below come from one sample, sequenced in a study of blood T cell repertoires in COVID-19. Sequencing was performed with immunoSEQ multiplex PCR; in TCRdb, only in-frame clones are kept and a portion is missing. Among roughly 120,000 clones listed, about four fifths were seen once. The sample comprised peripheral blood. Receptors originate from a woman of 80 years or more with acute or convalescent COVID-19.

This clone was picked up a small number of times. The chain employs TRBV10-3 and TRBJ1-3; a weak D match, TRBD1 (6 bases). V shed 10 bases and J shed 4 bases, with 11 bases lying between them. Germline-derived CDR1 and CDR2 are ENHRY and SYGVKD. There are 12 residues in the CDR3. CDR3 protein: CATSTGGNTIYF. CDR3 sequence (DNA): TGTGCCACCTCGACAGGAGGAAACACCATATATTTT.

This chain links TRBV7-2 with TRBJ2-4; 9 bases line up with TRBD1. The V and J ends lost 1 base and 3 bases, in that order; junction bases with no gene match: 1. The V gene's germline CDR1 is SGHTA and CDR2 FQGNSA. The CDR3 sequence is 15 residues long. The CDR3 sequence: CASSLGGQGKNIQYF. The CDR3 nucleotides read TGTGCCAGCAGCTTAGGGGGACAGGGCAAAAACATTCAGTACTTC.